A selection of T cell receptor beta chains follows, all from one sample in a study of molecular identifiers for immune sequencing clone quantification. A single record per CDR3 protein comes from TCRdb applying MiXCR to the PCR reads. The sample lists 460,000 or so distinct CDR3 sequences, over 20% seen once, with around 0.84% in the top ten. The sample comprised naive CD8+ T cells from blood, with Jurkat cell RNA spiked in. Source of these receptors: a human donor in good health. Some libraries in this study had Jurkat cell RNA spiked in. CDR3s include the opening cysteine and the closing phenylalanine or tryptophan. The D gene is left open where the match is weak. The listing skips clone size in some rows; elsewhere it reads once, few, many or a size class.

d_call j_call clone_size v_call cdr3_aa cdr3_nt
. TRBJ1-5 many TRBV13 CASSLRGRNQPQHF TGTGCCAGCAGCTTAAGAGGCAGGAATCAGCCCCAGCATTTT
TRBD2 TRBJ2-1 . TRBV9 CASSRLAGNNEQFF TGTGCCAGCAGCCGACTAGCGGGAAACAATGAGCAGTTCTTC
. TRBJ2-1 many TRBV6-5 CASRSLESGNEQFF TGTGCCAGCAGGTCCCTAGAGTCGGGCAATGAGCAGTTCTTC
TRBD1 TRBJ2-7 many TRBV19 CASSIMPGGYEQYF TGTGCCAGTAGTATTATGCCAGGGGGTTACGAGCAGTACTTC
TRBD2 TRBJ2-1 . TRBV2 CASSGTSGDYNEQFF TGTGCCAGCAGTGGTACTAGCGGAGACTACAATGAGCAGTTCTTC
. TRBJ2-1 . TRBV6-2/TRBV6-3 CASSSPKTYNEQFF TGTGCCAGCAGTTCCCCCAAGACTTACAATGAGCAGTTCTTC
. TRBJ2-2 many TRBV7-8 CASSPMGAGSGELFF TGTGCCAGCAGTCCCATGGGCGCAGGTTCCGGGGAGCTGTTTTTT
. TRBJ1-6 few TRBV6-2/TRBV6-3 CASRAEEQGASPLHF TGTGCCAGCAGAGCGGAGGAACAGGGTGCTTCACCCCTCCACTTT
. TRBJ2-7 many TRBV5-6 CASSLAGQGIHEQYF TGTGCCAGCAGCTTGGCCGGGCAGGGGATCCACGAGCAGTACTTC
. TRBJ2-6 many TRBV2 CASRPSGANVLTF TGTGCCAGCAGGCCCTCCGGGGCCAACGTCCTGACTTTC
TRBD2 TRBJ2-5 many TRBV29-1 CSVERPWTSGIEETQYF TGCAGCGTTGAAAGGCCTTGGACTAGCGGGATCGAAGAGACCCAGTACTTC
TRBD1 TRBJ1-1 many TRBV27 CASSLGDRGLGTEAFF TGTGCCAGCAGTTTAGGGGACAGGGGGTTAGGCACTGAAGCTTTCTTT
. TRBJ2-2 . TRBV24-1 CATSERGDTGELFF TGTGCCACCAGTGAGCGCGGTGACACCGGGGAGCTGTTTTTT
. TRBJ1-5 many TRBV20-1 CSAGGESGQPQHF TGCAGTGCGGGGGGGGAATCGGGTCAGCCCCAGCATTTT
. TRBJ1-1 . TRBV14 CASSQDTFTEAFF TGTGCCAGCAGCCAAGACACGTTCACTGAAGCTTTCTTT
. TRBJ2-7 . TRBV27 CASTRGTGTSYEQYF TGTGCCAGCACCCGCGGGACCGGGACTTCCTACGAGCAGTACTTC
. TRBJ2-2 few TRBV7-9 CASSPRTDLGELFF TGTGCCAGCAGCCCGCGGACAGATCTCGGGGAGCTGTTTTTT
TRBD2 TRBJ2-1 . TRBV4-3 CASSPNLAGEEWGQFF TGCGCCAGCAGCCCGAACCTAGCGGGAGAGGAATGGGGGCAGTTCTTC
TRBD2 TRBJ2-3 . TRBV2 CASSHALTSVFSTDTQYF TGTGCCAGCAGCCACGCGCTAACTAGCGTTTTTAGCACAGATACGCAGTATTTT
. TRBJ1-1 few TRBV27 CASSSIGPLRIEAFF TGTGCCAGCAGTTCTATAGGACCGCTCCGAATAGAAGCTTTCTTT
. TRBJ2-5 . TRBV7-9 CASSPTGYQETQYF TGTGCCAGCAGTCCCACAGGGTACCAAGAGACCCAGTACTTC
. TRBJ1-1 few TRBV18 CASSLSGGPLVFSEAFF TGTGCCAGCTCACTCTCCGGTGGTCCACTAGTTTTCTCTGAAGCTTTCTTT
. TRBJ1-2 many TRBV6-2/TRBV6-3 CASSYLGLDREGYTF TGTGCCAGCAGTTACCTGGGACTCGATCGGGAAGGCTACACCTTC
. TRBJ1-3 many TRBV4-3 CASSQDRSSGNTIYF TGCGCCAGCAGCCAAGATCGCAGCTCTGGAAACACCATATATTTT
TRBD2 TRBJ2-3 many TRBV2 CASKPGLAGGPPTDTQYF TGTGCCAGCAAACCGGGACTAGCGGGGGGCCCTCCCACAGATACGCAGTATTTT
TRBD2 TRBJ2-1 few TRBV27 CASSLKAGVINEQFF TGTGCCAGCAGTTTAAAAGCGGGGGTTATCAATGAGCAGTTCTTC
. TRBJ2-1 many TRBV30 CAWSVGGHNEQFF TGTGCCTGGAGTGTAGGGGGGCACAATGAGCAGTTCTTC
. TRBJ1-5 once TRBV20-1 CRARDPQDNSNQPQHF TGCCGTGCTAGAGATCCCCAGGACAATAGCAATCAGCCCCAGCATTTT
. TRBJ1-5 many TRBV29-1 CSVRGGPLDHSFSNQPQHF TGCAGCGTTAGGGGGGGCCCGTTGGATCACAGCTTTAGCAATCAGCCCCAGCATTTT
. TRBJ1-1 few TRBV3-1 CASSQVAGPYTEAFF TGTGCCAGCAGCCAAGTGGCAGGCCCCTACACTGAAGCTTTCTTT
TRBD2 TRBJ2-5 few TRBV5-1 CASSLVVAGAQETQYF TGCGCCAGCAGCTTGGTAGTAGCGGGGGCCCAAGAGACCCAGTACTTC
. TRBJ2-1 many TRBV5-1 CASSLRTSWNEQFF TGCGCCAGCAGCTTAAGAACTAGCTGGAATGAGCAGTTCTTC
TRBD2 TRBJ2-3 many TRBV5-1 CASSLAGGLATDTQYF TGCGCCAGCAGCTTGGCCGGGGGACTAGCGACAGATACGCAGTATTTT